The clone carrying this T cell receptor beta chain was picked up a small number of times. What it binds is unknown. This entry belongs to a study of T cell repertoires in cytomegalovirus infection. Whole-study results and caveats: Within the response measured ex vivo, HLA-C-restricted CMV-specific TCR beta clonotypes were dominant. Individuals carrying CMV plus the relevant HLA were identified by cumulative frequency of public TCR beta families.

TCRdb reanalysed the reads using MiXCR and keeps one entry per CDR3 protein. The sample includes roughly 250,000 distinct CDR3 sequences, about 20% seen only once; the top ten take about 20%. There are 14 residues in the CDR3. V lost 1 base, J lost 4 bases, and 2 bases stayed unmatched. Germline-derived CDR1 and CDR2 are SNHLY and FYNNEI. The genes are TRBV2 and TRBJ2-5; 8 bases line up with TRBD1. The sequenced sample was CD8+ T cells from PBMCs. This TCR was recovered from a human donor in good health (CMV status not recorded). Some clones in this sample may be carry-over from other donors' samples. The CDR3 is CASSEGRGRETQYF. In DNA form, the CDR3 reads TGTGCCAGCAGTGAAGGCAGGGGGCGAGAGACCCAGTACTTC.